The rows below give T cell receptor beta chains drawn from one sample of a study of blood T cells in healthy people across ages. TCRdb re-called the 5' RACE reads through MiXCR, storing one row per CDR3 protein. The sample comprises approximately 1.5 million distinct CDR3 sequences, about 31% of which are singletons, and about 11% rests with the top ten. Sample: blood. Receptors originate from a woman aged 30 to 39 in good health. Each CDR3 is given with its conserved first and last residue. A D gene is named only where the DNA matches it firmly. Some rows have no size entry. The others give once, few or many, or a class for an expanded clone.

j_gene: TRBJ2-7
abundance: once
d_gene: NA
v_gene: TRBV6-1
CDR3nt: TGTGCCAGCAGTGAAGCCGGACTTCCTCTGGAGCAGTACTTC
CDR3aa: CASSEAGLPLEQYF

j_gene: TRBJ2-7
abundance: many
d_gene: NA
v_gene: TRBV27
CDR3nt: TGTGCCAGCAGCCCCATTTTGGACTACGAGCAGTACTTC
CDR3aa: CASSPILDYEQYF

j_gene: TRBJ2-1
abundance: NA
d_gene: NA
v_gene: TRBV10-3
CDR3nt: TGTGCCACCGCGGACAGTTACAATGAGCAGTTCTTC
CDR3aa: CATADSYNEQFF

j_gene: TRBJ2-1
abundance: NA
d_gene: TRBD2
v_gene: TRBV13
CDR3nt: TGTGCCAGCAGCTCCAAGCGGGAGGGCCTGCCTCTGAATGAGCAGTTCTTC
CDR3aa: CASSSKREGLPLNEQFF

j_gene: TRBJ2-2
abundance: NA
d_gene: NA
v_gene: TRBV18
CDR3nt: TGTGCCAGCTCACCGCTGTCGGCGGCCGGGGAGCTGTTTTTT
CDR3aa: CASSPLSAAGELFF

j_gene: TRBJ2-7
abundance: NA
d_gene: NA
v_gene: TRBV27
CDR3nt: TGTGCCAGCAGTTTCGGACACAACTCCTACGAGCAGTACTTC
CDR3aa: CASSFGHNSYEQYF

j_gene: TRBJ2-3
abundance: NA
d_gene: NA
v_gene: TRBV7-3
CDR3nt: TGTGCCAGCAGCTCCGGACAGCTTGTAGGGACAGATACGCAGTATTTT
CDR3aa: CASSSGQLVGTDTQYF

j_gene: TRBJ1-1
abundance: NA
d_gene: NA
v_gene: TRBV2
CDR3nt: TGTGCCAGCAGGAGGGCCGGGATGAACACTGAAGCTTTCTTT
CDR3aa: CASRRAGMNTEAFF

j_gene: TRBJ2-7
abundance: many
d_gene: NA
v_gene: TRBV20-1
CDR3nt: TGCAGTGCGAACACCAGGGGTATCTACGAGCAGTACTTC
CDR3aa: CSANTRGIYEQYF

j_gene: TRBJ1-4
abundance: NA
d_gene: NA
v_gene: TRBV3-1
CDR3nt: TGTGCCAGCAGCCAATTCGGGAATAATGAAAAACTGTTTTTT
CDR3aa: CASSQFGNNEKLFF

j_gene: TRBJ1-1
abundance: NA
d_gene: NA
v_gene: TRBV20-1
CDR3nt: TGCAGTGCCTACCGACAGTTCGAAGCTTTCTTT
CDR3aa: CSAYRQFEAFF

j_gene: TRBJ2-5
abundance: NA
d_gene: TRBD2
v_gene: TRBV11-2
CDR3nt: TGTGCCAGCAGCTTGGGACTAGCGGGAGTAGAGTCCCAGTACTTC
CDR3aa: CASSLGLAGVESQYF

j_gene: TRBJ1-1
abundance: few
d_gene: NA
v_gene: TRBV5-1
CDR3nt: TGCGCCAGCAGCTTGGCGGGGGCGCCCACTGAAGCTTTCTTT
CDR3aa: CASSLAGAPTEAFF

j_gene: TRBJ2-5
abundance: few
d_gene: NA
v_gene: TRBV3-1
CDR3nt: TGTGCCAGCAGCCAAGTCTGGGCAGGGGAGGAGACCCAGTACTTC
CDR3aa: CASSQVWAGEETQYF

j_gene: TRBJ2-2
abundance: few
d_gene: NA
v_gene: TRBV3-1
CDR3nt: TGTGCCAGCAGCCAAGAACCTTCCGGCGCCGGGGAGCTGTTTTTT
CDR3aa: CASSQEPSGAGELFF

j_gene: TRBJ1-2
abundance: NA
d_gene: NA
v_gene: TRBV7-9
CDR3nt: TGTGCCAGCAGCTTAGCTTCGGCAGCTGGGGATGGCTACACCTTC
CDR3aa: CASSLASAAGDGYTF

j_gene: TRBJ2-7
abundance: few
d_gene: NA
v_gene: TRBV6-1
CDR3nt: TGTGCCAGCAGTGAAGTCCAGCGGTGGGGGTTGTTGAAGGAGCAGTACTTC
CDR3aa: CASSEVQRWGLLKEQYF

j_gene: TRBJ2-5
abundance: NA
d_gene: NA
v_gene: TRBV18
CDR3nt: TGTGCCAGCTCACCATTGAGTTTAGAAGAGACCCAGTACTTC
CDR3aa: CASSPLSLEETQYF

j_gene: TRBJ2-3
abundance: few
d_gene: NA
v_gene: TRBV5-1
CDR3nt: TGCGCCAGCAGCTCCACCCCGACCATCACAGATACGCAGTATTTT
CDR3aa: CASSSTPTITDTQYF

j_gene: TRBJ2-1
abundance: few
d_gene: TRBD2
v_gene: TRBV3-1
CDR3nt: TGTGCCAGCAGCCAAGATTGGGGACTAGCGGGATACAATGAGCAGTTCTTC
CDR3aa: CASSQDWGLAGYNEQFF

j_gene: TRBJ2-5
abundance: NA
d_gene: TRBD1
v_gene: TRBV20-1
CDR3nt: TGCAGTGCTAGAGATTCCGGGACAGGGTTGGGGACCCAGTACTTC
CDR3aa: CSARDSGTGLGTQYF

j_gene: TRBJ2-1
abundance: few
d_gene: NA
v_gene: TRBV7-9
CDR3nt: TGTGCCAGCACCCCTCATCGGGTTAATGGGCAGTTCTTC
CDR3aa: CASTPHRVNGQFF

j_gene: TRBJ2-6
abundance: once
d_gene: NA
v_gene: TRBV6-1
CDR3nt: TGTGCCAGTCGGGTGGTGGCCAAATCTGGGGCCAACGCCCTGACTTTC
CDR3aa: CASRVVAKSGANALTF

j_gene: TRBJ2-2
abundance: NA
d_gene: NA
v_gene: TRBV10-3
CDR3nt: TGTGCCACAAATCGGGCAGGGACGAACACCGGGGAGCTGTTTTTT
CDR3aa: CATNRAGTNTGELFF

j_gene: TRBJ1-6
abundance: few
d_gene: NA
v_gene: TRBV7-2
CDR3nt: TGTGCCAGCAGCTTAGCTCCCTATAATTCACCCCTCCACTTT
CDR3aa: CASSLAPYNSPLHF

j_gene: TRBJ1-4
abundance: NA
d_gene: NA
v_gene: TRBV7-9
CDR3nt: TGTGCCAGCAGCTCCACCTCCAAAGGTGGAGAAAAACTGTTTTTT
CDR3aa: CASSSTSKGGEKLFF

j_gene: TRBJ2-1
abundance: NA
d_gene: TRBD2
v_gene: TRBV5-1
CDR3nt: TGCGCCAGCAGCTGGGAGGGAAATGAGCAGTTCTTC
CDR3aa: CASSWEGNEQFF

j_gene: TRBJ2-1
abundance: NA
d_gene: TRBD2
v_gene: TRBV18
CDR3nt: TGTGCCAGCTCACCTCAAGCGGGGGTATGGAATGAGCAGTTCTTC
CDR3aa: CASSPQAGVWNEQFF

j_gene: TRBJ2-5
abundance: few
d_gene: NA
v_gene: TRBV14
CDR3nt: TGTGCCAGCAGCCAAGATCGCAGCCTCCCCGAGACCCAGTACTTC
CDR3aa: CASSQDRSLPETQYF

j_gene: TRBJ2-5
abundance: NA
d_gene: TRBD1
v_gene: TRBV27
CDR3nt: TGTGCCAGCAGTTTAGGGTCAGGGACAGCCTACAAGCAGTACTTC
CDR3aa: CASSLGSGTAYKQYF

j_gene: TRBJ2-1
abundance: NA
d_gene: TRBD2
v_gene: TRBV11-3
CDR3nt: TGTGCCAGCAGCCCCCTGAGGGGCGGGAGGGCCGACTGTGAGCAGTTCTTC
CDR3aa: CASSPLRGGRADCEQFF

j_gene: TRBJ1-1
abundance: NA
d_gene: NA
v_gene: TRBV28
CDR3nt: TGTGCCAGCAGTTTAGATGGGGGAGGACTTTTCGCTTTCTTT
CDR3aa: CASSLDGGGLFAFF

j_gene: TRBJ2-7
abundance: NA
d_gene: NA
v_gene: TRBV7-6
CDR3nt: TGTGCCAGCAGCTTAGGACAGGCGGGGACGGGCAATGAGCAGTACTTC
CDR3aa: CASSLGQAGTGNEQYF

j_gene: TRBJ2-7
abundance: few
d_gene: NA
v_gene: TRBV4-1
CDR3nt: TGCGCCAGCAGCCATCCCCTCCGAAGCATTTCTCACGAGCAGTACTTC
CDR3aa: CASSHPLRSISHEQYF

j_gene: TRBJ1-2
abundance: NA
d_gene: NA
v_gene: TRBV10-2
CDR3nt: TGCGCCAGCAGACCGGGACAATTCCTTAGGGACTATGGCTACACCTTC
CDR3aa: CASRPGQFLRDYGYTF

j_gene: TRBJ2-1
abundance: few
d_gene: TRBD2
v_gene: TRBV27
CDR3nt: TGTGCCAGCAGGGCTCTTCGGGGGGGCCTCTACAATGAGCAGTTCTTC
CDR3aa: CASRALRGGLYNEQFF

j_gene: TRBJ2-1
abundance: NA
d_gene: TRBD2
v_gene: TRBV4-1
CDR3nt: TGCGCCAGCAGCCAAGTCGTGGAGCGGGAGGGGATACGGCAGTTCTTC
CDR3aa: CASSQVVEREGIRQFF

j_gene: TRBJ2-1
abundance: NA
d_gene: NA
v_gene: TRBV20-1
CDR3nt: TGCAGTGCTAGAGATGACGATGAGCAGTTCTTC
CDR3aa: CSARDDDEQFF

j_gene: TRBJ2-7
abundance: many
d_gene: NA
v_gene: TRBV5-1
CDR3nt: TGCGCCAGCAGGGCTGACAGCCTATCCTACGAGCAGTACTTC
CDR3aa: CASRADSLSYEQYF

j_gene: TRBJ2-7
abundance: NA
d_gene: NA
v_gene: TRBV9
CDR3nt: TGTGCCTGCACCGAGGTCTACGAGCAGTACTTC
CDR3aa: CACTEVYEQYF

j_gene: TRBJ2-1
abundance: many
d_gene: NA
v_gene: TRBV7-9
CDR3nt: TGTGCCAGCAGCTTAGTAGAGAGGGATGGCAATGAGCAGTTCTTC
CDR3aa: CASSLVERDGNEQFF

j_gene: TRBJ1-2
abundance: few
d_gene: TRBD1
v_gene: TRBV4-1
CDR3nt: TGCGCCAGCAGCCAAGGGTTACGGACAGGGGGATTCTATGGCTACACCTTC
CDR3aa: CASSQGLRTGGFYGYTF

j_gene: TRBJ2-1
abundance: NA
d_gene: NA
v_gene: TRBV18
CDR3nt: TGTGCCAGCTCACCAGAAAGCGATGGTGAGCAGTTCTTC
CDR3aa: CASSPESDGEQFF

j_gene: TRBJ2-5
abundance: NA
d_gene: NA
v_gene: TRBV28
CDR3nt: TGTGCCAGCAGTTTAGTGGCCCTTCGGGGAGAGCAGTACTTC
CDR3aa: CASSLVALRGEQYF

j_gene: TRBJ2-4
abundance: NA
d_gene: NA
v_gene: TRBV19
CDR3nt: TGTGCCAGTAGTATGGGGACGCTCTTAAACATTCAGTACTTC
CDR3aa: CASSMGTLLNIQYF

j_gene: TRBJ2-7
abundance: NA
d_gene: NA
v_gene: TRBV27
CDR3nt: TGTGCCAGCAGCTCCGGGTGGGAGCGGTACTTC
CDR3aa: CASSSGWERYF

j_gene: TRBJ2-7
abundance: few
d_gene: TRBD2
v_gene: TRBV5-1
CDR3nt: TGCGCCAGCAGCTCGAGGACTAGCGGGAGGGCCGGTAGGTACGAGCAGTACTTC
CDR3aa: CASSSRTSGRAGRYEQYF

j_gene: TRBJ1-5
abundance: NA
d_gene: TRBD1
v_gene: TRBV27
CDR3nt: TGTGCCAGCAGACTGGGACAGGGGGCCCATCAGCCCCAGCATTTT
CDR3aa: CASRLGQGAHQPQHF

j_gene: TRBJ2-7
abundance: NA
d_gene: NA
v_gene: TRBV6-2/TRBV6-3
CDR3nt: TGTGCCAGCAGTTACTCTATTCCGGGCAGGCCCTACGAGCAGTACTTC
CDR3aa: CASSYSIPGRPYEQYF

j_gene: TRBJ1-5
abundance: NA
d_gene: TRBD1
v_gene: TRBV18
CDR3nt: TGTGCCAGCTCACCCTACGGACAGGGTCTAGGGCCCCAGCATTTT
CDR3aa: CASSPYGQGLGPQHF

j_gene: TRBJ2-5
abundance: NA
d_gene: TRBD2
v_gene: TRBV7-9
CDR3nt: TGTGCCAGCAGATCCATGGGACTAGCGGGAAAGGAGACCCAGTACTTC
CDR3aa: CASRSMGLAGKETQYF

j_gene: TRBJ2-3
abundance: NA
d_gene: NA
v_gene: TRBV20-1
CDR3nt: TGCAGTGCTAGAGATCCGTTGCAGGTTCCGCACACAGATGCGCAGTATTTT
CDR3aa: CSARDPLQVPHTDAQYF

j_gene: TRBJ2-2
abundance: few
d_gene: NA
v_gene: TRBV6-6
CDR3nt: TGTGCCAGCAGTTACGACACCGGGGAGCTGTTTTTT
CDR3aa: CASSYDTGELFF

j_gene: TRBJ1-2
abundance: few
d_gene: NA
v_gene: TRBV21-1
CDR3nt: TGTGCCAGCAGACAGGGGATAAACACCTTC
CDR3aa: CASRQGINTF

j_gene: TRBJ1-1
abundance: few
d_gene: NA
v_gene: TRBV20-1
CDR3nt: TGCAGTGCCCAAATCTACGCAATGAACACTGAAGCTTTCTTT
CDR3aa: CSAQIYAMNTEAFF